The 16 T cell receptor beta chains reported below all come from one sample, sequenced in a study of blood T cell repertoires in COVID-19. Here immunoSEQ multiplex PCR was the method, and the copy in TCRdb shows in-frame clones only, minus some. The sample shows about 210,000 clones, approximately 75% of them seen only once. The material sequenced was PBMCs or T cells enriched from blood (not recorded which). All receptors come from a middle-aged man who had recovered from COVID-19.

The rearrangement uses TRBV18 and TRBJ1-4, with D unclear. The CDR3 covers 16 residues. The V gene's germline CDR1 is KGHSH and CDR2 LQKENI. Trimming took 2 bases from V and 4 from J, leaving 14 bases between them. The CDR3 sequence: CASSPSGPAGNEKLFF. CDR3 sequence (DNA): TGTGCCAGCTCACCAAGCGGGCCGGCGGGTAATGAAAAACTGTTTTTT.

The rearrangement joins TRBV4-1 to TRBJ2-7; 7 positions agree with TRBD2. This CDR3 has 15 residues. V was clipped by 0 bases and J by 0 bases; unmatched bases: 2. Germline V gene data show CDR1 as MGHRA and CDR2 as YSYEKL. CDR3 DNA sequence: TGCGCCAGCAGCCAAGAAGGCGGGAGCTCCTACGAGCAGTACTTC. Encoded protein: CASSQEGGSSYEQYF.

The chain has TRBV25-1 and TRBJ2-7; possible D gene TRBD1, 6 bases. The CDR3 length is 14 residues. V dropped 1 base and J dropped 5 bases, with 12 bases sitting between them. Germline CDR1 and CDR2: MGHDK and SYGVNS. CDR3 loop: CASSEWGQFDEQYF. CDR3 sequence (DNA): TGTGCCAGCAGTGAATGGGGACAATTCGACGAGCAGTACTTC.

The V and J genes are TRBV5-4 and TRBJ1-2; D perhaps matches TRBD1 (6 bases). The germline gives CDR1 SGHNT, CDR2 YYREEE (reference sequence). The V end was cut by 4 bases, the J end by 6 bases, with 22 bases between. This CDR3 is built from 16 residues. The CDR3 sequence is CASSPKETQGRNGYTF. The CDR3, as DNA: TGTGCCAGCAGCCCAAAGGAGACACAGGGTCGGAATGGCTACACCTTC.

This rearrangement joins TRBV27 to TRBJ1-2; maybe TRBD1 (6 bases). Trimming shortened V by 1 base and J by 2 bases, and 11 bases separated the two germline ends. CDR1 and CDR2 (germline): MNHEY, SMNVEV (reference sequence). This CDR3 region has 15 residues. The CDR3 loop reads CASSLYQGSNYGYTF. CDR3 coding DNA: TGTGCCAGCAGTTTATATCAGGGGTCGAACTATGGCTACACCTTC.

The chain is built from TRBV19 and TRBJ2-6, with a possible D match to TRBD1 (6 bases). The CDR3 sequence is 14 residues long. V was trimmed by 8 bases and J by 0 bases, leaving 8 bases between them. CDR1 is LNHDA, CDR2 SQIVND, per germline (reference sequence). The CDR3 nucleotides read TGTGCCAGTCTACAGGGCTCTGGGGCCAACGTCCTGACTTTC. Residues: CASLQGSGANVLTF.

The CDR3 coding sequence is TGCAGCGTTGAAGATCAGGGGGGAGGAGGCTATGGCTACACCTTC. Amino acid sequence: CSVEDQGGGGYGYTF. The chain combines TRBV29-1 with TRBJ1-2; TRBD1 agrees at 7 bases. Per the germline V gene, CDR1 is SQVTM and CDR2 is ANQGSEA. CDR3 length equals 15 residues. The V gene end was trimmed by 0 bases and the J gene end by 4 bases; junction bases not matched to a gene: 8.

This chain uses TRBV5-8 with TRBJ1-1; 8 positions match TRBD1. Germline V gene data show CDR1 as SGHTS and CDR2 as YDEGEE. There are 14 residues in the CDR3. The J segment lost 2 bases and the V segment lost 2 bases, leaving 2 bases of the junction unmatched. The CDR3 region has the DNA TGTGCCAGCAGCTTTGGGACAGGAAACACTGAAGCTTTCTTT. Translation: CASSFGTGNTEAFF.

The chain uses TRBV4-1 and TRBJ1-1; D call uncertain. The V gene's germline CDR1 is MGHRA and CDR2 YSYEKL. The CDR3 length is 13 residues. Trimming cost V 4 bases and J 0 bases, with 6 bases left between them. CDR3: CASSPDLNTEAFF. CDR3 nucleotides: TGCGCCAGCAGCCCCGACTTGAACACTGAAGCTTTCTTT.

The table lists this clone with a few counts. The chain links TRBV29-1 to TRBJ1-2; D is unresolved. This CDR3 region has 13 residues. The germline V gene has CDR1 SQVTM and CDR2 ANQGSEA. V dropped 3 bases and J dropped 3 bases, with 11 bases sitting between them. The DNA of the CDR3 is TGCAGCGTTGAGGACTTTCAGGACTATGGCTACACCTTC. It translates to CSVEDFQDYGYTF.

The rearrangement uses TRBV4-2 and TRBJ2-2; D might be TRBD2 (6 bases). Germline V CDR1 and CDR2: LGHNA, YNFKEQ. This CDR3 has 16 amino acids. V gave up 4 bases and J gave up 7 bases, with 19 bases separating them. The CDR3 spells CASSLSRLDGGGELFF. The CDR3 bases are TGTGCCAGCAGCCTCAGTAGACTAGATGGTGGCGGGGAGCTGTTTTTT.

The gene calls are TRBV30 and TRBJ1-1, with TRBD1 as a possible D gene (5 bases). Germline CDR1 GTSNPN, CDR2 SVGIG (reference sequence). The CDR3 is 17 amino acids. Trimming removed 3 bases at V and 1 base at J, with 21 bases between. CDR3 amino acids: CAWRAYGRAGPNTEAFF. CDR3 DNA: TGTGCCTGGAGGGCCTACGGCCGGGCAGGGCCGAACACTGAAGCTTTCTTT. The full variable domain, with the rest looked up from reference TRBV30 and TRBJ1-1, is SQTIHQWPATLVQPVGSPLSLECTVEGTSNPNLYWYRQAAGRGLQLLFYSVGIGQISSEVPQNLSASRPQDRQFILSSKKLLLSDSGFYLCAWRAYGRAGPNTEAFFGQGTRLTVV.

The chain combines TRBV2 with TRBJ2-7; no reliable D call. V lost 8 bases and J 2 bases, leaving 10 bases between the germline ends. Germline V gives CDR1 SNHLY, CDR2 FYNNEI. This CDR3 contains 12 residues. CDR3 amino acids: CASGLVPYEQYF. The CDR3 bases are TGTGCCAGCGGTCTAGTCCCCTACGAGCAGTACTTC.

DNA of the CDR3: TGTGCCACCAGTGATGCCGCAGCGGGACTTGCGGGCAGAGGTGAGCAGTTCTTC. Protein sequence: CATSDAAAGLAGRGEQFF. This chain connects TRBV24-1 to TRBJ2-1, with TRBD2 matching 7 bases. Germline loops: CDR1 KGHDR, CDR2 SFDVKD. Losses at the gene ends were 3 bases for V and 9 bases for J; bases not matched to a gene: 19. This CDR3 comprises 18 residues.

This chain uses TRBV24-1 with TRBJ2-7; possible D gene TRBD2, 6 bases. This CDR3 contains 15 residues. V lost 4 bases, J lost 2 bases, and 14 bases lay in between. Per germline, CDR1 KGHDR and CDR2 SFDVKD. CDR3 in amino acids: CATSEGGGSAYEQYF. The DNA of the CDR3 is TGTGCCACCAGTGAGGGTGGAGGGTCCGCCTACGAGCAGTACTTC.

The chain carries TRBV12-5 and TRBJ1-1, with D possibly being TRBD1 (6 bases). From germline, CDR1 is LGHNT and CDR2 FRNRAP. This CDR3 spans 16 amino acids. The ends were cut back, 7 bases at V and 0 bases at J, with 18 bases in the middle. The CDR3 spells CASAPLTGFMNTEAFF. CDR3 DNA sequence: TGTGCTAGTGCCCCGCTGACAGGCTTCATGAACACTGAAGCTTTCTTT.